The entry below gives a single T cell receptor (beta chain) sequence along with its context. These data originate in a study of cytomegalovirus exposure and HLA in healthy donors. Germline CDR1 reads SGHRS; CDR2 reads YFSETQ. V shed 0 bases and J 7 bases; nucleotides not matched to a gene: 0. This CDR3 has 12 amino acids. The study ran its PCR with 60 Vbeta and 13 Jbeta primers. The data were produced by immunoSEQ multiplex PCR, yet TCRdb's version contains in-frame clones alone and is incomplete. The table lists 200,000 or so clones, 80% to 85% of them singletons, with 0.25% to 0.3% in the top ten. V is TRBV5-1 and J is TRBJ1-2, with 7 positions matching TRBD1. The TCR sequence derives from a boy aged 5 to 17 in good health and CMV-seronegative. Sequencing input: PBMCs. The CDR3 loop reads CASSLDRGGYTF. The DNA for the CDR3 is TGCGCCAGCAGCTTGGACAGGGGTGGCTACACCTTC.